These T cell receptor beta chains were read from a single sample in a study of blood T cell repertoires in COVID-19. Measured with immunoSEQ multiplex PCR; TCRdb has only the in-frame clones, and not every one. The table has about 51,000 clones, approximately 86% seen once. Sequencing used peripheral blood. The receptor set was obtained from a man aged 60 to 75 with acute or convalescent COVID-19. Each CDR3 is given with its conserved first and last residue. D genes are given only for firm matches.

D: TRBD1; J: TRBJ1-1; V: TRBV6-5; CDR3: CASTKGQGGAEAFF; DNA: TGTGCCAGCACCAAGGGACAGGGAGGAGCTGAAGCTTTCTTT
D: .; J: TRBJ2-2; V: TRBV19; CDR3: CASSIYPGNTGELFF; DNA: TGTGCCAGTAGTATTTATCCGGGGAACACCGGGGAGCTGTTTTTT
D: .; J: TRBJ2-7; V: TRBV7-9; CDR3: CASSDAGYEQYF; DNA: TGTGCCAGCAGCGACGCGGGATACGAGCAGTACTTC
D: .; J: TRBJ1-5; V: TRBV2; CDR3: CASRVGGGGQPQHF; DNA: TGTGCCAGCAGGGTAGGGGGGGGCGGTCAGCCCCAGCATTTT
D: TRBD2; J: TRBJ2-7; V: TRBV5-1; CDR3: CASSLAGGRYEQYF; DNA: TGCGCCAGCAGCTTGGCGGGGGGGCGCTACGAGCAGTACTTC
D: TRBD1; J: TRBJ1-5; V: TRBV5-1; CDR3: CASSPGTGDQPQHF; DNA: TGCGCCAGCAGCCCCGGGACAGGGGATCAGCCCCAGCATTTT
D: TRBD1; J: TRBJ2-1; V: TRBV9; CDR3: CASSGGQGDYNEQFF; DNA: TGTGCCAGCAGCGGGGGACAGGGGGACTACAATGAGCAGTTCTTC
D: .; J: TRBJ2-7; V: TRBV6-5; CDR3: CASSYSAGNAYEQYF; DNA: TGTGCCAGCAGTTACTCGGCAGGGAATGCCTACGAGCAGTACTTC
D: .; J: TRBJ2-3; V: TRBV20-1; CDR3: CSAPSTGSQYF; DNA: TGCAGTGCCCCCTCTACCGGGTCGCAGTATTTT
D: .; J: TRBJ2-1; V: TRBV7-6; CDR3: CASSPSGGPYNEQFF; DNA: TGTGCCAGCAGCCCCTCCGGGGGTCCCTACAATGAGCAGTTCTTC
D: TRBD2; J: TRBJ2-7; V: TRBV6-5; CDR3: CASSFSGRANEQYF; DNA: TGTGCCAGCAGTTTTAGCGGGAGGGCCAACGAGCAGTACTTC
D: .; J: TRBJ1-2; V: TRBV19; CDR3: CASSILSAFRGSSDGYTF; DNA: TGTGCCAGTAGTATTCTTTCCGCCTTCAGGGGATCATCCGATGGCTACACCTTC
D: TRBD2; J: TRBJ2-5; V: TRBV11-3; CDR3: CASSSSNKGLAGTGTQYF; DNA: TGTGCCAGCAGCTCCAGCAATAAGGGACTAGCGGGGACCGGGACCCAGTACTTC